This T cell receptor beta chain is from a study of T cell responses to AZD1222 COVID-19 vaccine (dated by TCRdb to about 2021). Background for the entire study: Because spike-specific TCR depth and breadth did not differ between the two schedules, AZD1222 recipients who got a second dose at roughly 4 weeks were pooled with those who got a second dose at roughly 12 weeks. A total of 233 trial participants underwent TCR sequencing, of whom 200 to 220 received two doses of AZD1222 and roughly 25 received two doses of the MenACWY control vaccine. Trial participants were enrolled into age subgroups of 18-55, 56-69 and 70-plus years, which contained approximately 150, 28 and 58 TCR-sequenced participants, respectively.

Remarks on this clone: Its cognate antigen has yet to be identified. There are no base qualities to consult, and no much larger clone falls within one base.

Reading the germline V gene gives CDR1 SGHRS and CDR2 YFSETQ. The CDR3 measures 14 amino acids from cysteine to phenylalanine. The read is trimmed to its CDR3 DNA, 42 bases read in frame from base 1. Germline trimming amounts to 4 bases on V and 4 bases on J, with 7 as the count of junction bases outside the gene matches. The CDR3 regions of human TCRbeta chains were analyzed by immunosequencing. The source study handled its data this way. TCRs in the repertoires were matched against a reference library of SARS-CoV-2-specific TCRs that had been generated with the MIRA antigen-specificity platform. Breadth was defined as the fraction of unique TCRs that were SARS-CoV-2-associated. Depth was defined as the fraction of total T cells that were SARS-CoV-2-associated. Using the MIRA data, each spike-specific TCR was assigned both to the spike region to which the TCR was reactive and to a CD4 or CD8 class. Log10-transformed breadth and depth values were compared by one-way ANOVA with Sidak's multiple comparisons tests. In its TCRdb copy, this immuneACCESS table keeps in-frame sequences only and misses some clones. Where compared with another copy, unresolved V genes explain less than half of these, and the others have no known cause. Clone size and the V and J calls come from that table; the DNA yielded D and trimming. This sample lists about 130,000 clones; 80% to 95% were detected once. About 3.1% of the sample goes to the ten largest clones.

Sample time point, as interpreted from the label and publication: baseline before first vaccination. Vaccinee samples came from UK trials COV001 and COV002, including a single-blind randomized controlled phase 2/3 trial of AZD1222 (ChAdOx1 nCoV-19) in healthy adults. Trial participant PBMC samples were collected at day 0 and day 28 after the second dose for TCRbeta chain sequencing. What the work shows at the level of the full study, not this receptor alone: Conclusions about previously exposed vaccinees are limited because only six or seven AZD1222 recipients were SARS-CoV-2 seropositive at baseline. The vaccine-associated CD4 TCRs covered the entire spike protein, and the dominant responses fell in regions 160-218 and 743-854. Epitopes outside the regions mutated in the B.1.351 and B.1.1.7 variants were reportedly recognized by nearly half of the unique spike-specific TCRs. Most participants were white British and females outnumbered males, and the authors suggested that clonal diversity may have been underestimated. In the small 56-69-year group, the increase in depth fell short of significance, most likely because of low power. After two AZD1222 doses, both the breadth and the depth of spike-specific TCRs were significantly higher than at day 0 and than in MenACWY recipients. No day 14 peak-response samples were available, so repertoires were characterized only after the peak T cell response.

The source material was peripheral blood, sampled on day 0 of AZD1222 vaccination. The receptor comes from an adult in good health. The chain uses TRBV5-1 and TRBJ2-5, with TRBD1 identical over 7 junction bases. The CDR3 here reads CASSGTGVGETQYF. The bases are TGCGCCAGCAGCGGAACAGGGGTGGGAGAGACCCAGTACTTC.